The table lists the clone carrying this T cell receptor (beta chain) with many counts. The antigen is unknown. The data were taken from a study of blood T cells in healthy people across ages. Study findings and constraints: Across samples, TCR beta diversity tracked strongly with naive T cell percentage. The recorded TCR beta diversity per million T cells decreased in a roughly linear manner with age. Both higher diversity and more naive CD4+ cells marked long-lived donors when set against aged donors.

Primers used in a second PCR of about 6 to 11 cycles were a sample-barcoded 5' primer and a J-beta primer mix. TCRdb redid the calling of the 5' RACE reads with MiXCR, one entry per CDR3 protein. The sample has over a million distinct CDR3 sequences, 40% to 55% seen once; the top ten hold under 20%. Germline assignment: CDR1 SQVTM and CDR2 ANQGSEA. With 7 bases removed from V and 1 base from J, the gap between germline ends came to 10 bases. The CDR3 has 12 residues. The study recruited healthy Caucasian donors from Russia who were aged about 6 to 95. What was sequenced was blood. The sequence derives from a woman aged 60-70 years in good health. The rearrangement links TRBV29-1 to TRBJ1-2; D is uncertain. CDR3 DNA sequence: TGCAGCGGACACCACTTTAACTATGGCTACACCTTC. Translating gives CSGHHFNYGYTF.